Listed below are T cell receptor beta chains from one sample, sequenced in a study of T cell repertoires in ileal Crohn's disease. Here immunoSEQ multiplex PCR was the method, and the copy in TCRdb shows in-frame clones only, minus some. The sample includes roughly 15,000 clones, roughly 80% of them seen just once. Sequencing used ileal tissue. The receptors shown here come from an adult with Crohn's disease. Both conserved end residues are part of each CDR3. Each record gives: V gene, clone size, D gene, J gene, CDR3 DNA, CDR3 protein. D genes are given only for firm matches. Clone size appears in some rows only: once, few, many, or a class for an expanded clone.

>TRBV2|-|-|TRBJ2-3
TGTGCCAGCACAGGGGCTGTCGCCCTCGGCACAGATACGCAGTATTTT
CASTGAVALGTDTQYF
>TRBV7-6|-|-|TRBJ1-2
TGTGCCAGCAGCCGTGATTTAGCTAACTATGGCTACACCTTC
CASSRDLANYGYTF
>TRBV6-1|-|-|TRBJ1-4
TGTGCCAGCAGTGAAGGGTGGGGCCTAGAAAAACTGTTTTTT
CASSEGWGLEKLFF
>TRBV27|-|TRBD2|TRBJ2-3
TGTGCCAGCAGGAATATAGCGGGAGACACAGATACGCAGTATTTT
CASRNIAGDTDTQYF
>TRBV7-2|once|TRBD2|TRBJ2-1
TGTGCCAGCACCCCCACAACCATGGTTCTAGCGGGTACAAATGAGCAGTTCTTC
CASTPTTMVLAGTNEQFF
>TRBV4-3|few|-|TRBJ1-4
TGCGCCAGCAGCCAAGAATCTAGGAATGAAAAACTGTTTTTT
CASSQESRNEKLFF
>TRBV7-9|-|TRBD1|TRBJ2-5
TGTGCCAGCAGCCCTCGGACAGGGGGTTCTGAGACCCAGTACTTC
CASSPRTGGSETQYF
>TRBV5-6|-|-|TRBJ1-1
TGTGCCAGCAGCTTGTTTGTGTTCGTCGGGGACACTGAAGCTTTCTTT
CASSLFVFVGDTEAFF
>TRBV6-5|-|-|TRBJ1-2
TGTGCCAGCAGTGATACCGGGACTAACTATGGCTACACCTTC
CASSDTGTNYGYTF
>TRBV19|-|-|TRBJ2-3
TGTGCCAGTAGGACACAGGGTCCCACAGATACGCAGTATTTT
CASRTQGPTDTQYF
>TRBV5-1|few|TRBD2|TRBJ2-2
TGCGCCAGCAGCCCGGGAGGGACCGGGGAGCTGTTTTTT
CASSPGGTGELFF
>TRBV27|-|-|TRBJ1-1
TGTGCCAGCAGTTTAACAGGGAATGAAGCTTTCTTT
CASSLTGNEAFF
>TRBV5-1|-|-|TRBJ2-5
TGCGCCAGCAGCTTGTCGGGAGCGGGTGAGACCCAGTACTTC
CASSLSGAGETQYF
>TRBV4-1|-|TRBD1|TRBJ2-1
TGCGCCAGCAGCCACGGGACCGGGACAGGGCCATACAATGAGCAGTTCTTC
CASSHGTGTGPYNEQFF
>TRBV5-1|-|-|TRBJ1-1
TGCGCCAGCAGCTTGACAGGCATGAACACTGAAGCTTTCTTT
CASSLTGMNTEAFF
>TRBV6-1|-|TRBD1|TRBJ1-3
TGTGCCAGCAGGGGTGGGACAGTCTCTGGAAACACCATATATTTT
CASRGGTVSGNTIYF
>TRBV6-6|-|-|TRBJ2-7
TGTGCCAGCACCCTTAGGGGGGGCTACGAGCAGTACTTC
CASTLRGGYEQYF
>TRBV7-9|few|-|TRBJ1-1
TGTGCCAGCAGCTGGGCAGGAAGAGGGGACTTGAACACTGAAGCTTTCTTT
CASSWAGRGDLNTEAFF
>TRBV29-1|-|TRBD1|TRBJ2-2
TGCAGCGTGGCAGGGGGCGCAGGCACCGGGGAGCTGTTTTTT
CSVAGGAGTGELFF
>TRBV29-1|-|-|TRBJ2-6
TGCAGCGTGGCGACAGCCGTATCTGGGGCCAACGTCCTGACTTTC
CSVATAVSGANVLTF
>TRBV28|-|-|TRBJ2-1
TGTGCCAGCAGTTCCTTAGGGAGTAGCCCGGGGGATGAGCAGTTCTTC
CASSSLGSSPGDEQFF
>TRBV4-3|-|TRBD1|TRBJ1-6
TGCGCCAGCAGCCAAGAGAGGGGGCGATCACCCCTCCACTTT
CASSQERGRSPLHF
>TRBV4-1|-|TRBD2|TRBJ2-3
TGCGCCAGCAGCCCTTCTTACAGCGGGAGCAACATAGATACGCAGTATTTT
CASSPSYSGSNIDTQYF
>TRBV2|-|TRBD1|TRBJ1-2
TGTGCCAGCAGAAACGACAGGGGGCTTGGCTATGGCTACACCTTC
CASRNDRGLGYGYTF
>TRBV19|-|TRBD1|TRBJ1-5
TGTGCCAGTAGGGGAGGTATGGGACAGGGTCCTCAGCCCCAGCATTTT
CASRGGMGQGPQPQHF
>TRBV6-6|few|TRBD1|TRBJ1-6
TGTGCCAGCACGCCGACAGGGGGAAATTCACCCCTCCACTTT
CASTPTGGNSPLHF
>TRBV28|once|-|TRBJ1-5
TGTGCCAGCAGCCCGTTGACAGGAGCGCCCCAGCATTTT
CASSPLTGAPQHF
>TRBV29-1|-|TRBD1|TRBJ2-3
TGCAGCGAGACAGGGGGTTACACAGATACGCAGTATTTT
CSETGGYTDTQYF
>TRBV6-5|-|-|TRBJ1-2
TGTGCCAGCAGTTACGTGGACAGTCAAATGGGCTACACCTTC
CASSYVDSQMGYTF
>TRBV28|-|-|TRBJ1-5
TGTGCCAGCACCCGGGCCGGGGAAAGAGATCAGCCCCAGCATTTT
CASTRAGERDQPQHF
>TRBV20-1|-|TRBD1|TRBJ1-2
TGCAGTGCGACAGGGGTCGGTGGCTACACCTTC
CSATGVGGYTF
>TRBV7-2|-|-|TRBJ2-5
TGTGCCAGCAGCTCGGCTGGGGCAGTCTTGCAAGAGACCCAGTACTTC
CASSSAGAVLQETQYF
>TRBV27|-|TRBD1|TRBJ2-7
TGTGCCAGCAGTTATTCTGGACAGGTGGGCTCCTACGAGCAGTACTTC
CASSYSGQVGSYEQYF
>TRBV6-1|-|-|TRBJ1-5
TGTGCCAGCAGTGTTTCTACAGGCAATCAGCCCCAGCATTTT
CASSVSTGNQPQHF
>TRBV2|few|-|TRBJ2-3
TGTGCCAGCACTTGGGACACCCGCACAGATACGCAGTATTTT
CASTWDTRTDTQYF
>TRBV19|-|-|TRBJ1-1
TGTGCCAGTAGTATCAGGGTGGACACTGAAGCTTTCTTT
CASSIRVDTEAFF
>TRBV6-1|-|-|TRBJ1-1
TGTGCCAGCACCCAAGCCCGGGGTACTGAAGCTTTCTTT
CASTQARGTEAFF
>TRBV6-5|-|TRBD1|TRBJ1-6
TGTGCCAGCAGTCAAGTCGACAGGGGGAATTCACCCCTCCACTTT
CASSQVDRGNSPLHF
>TRBV19|-|TRBD1|TRBJ1-5
TGTGCCAGTAGTATGGCTAGGACAGGGGTTCGACAGCCCCAGCATTTT
CASSMARTGVRQPQHF
>TRBV4-1|-|TRBD2|TRBJ2-7
TGCGCCAGCAGCCAAGAGTCGGGACTAGCGGGCCGCTCCTACGAGCAGTACTTC
CASSQESGLAGRSYEQYF
>TRBV2|-|-|TRBJ1-5
TGTGCCAGCAGTGAACAGGGCAATCAGCCCCAGCATTTT
CASSEQGNQPQHF
>TRBV30|-|TRBD2|TRBJ2-1
TGTGCCTGGAGCCGCACCGGGACTAGCGCATACAATGAGCAGTTCTTC
CAWSRTGTSAYNEQFF
>TRBV9|-|TRBD1|TRBJ1-6
TGTGCCAGCAGCGCGTATGACAGGGTACGCAATTCACCCCTCCACTTT
CASSAYDRVRNSPLHF
>TRBV6-5|-|-|TRBJ2-3
TGTGCCAGCAGGGGGCTAGGAATGGGGTCAGATACGCAGTATTTT
CASRGLGMGSDTQYF
>TRBV7-4|few|TRBD2|TRBJ2-7
TGTGCCAGCAGCTTAGCATTGGGACTATGGGAGCAGTACTTC
CASSLALGLWEQYF
>TRBV9|-|TRBD2|TRBJ2-1
TGTGCCAGCACCGCACTGCGGGAGGGCGGTGAGCAGTTCTTC
CASTALREGGEQFF
>TRBV5-1|-|TRBD1|TRBJ2-4
TGCGCCAGCAGCCGGGGGGGACAGGGGAAAAACATTCAGTACTTC
CASSRGGQGKNIQYF
>TRBV5-1|-|-|TRBJ1-1
TGCGCCAGCAGCTTGGCCAATGGACAGGAAGCTTTCTTT
CASSLANGQEAFF